This T cell receptor beta chain originates from a study of identical twins. Study-level results: Rather than following the same donors, the conclusions depended on cross-sectional statistical analysis. Insertions were fewer in abundant cord blood beta clonotypes, whereas memory repertoires showed none of this pattern. Out-of-frame alpha sequences common to twins exhibited a surplus of low generation probability.

This clonotype was picked up many times. Its matching antigen is unknown. Germline V gene data show CDR1 as SQVTM and CDR2 as ANQGSEA. Trimming cost V 5 bases and J 6 bases; bases outside gene matches: 8. This CDR3 has 13 residues. TCRdb fed the 5' RACE reads into MiXCR, producing one record per CDR3 protein. This repertoire shows 200,000 to 300,000 distinct CDR3 sequences, under 12% found once; its top ten account for less than 12%. The receptor's source is a man aged 50 or older in good health. The sequenced sample consisted of memory T cells sorted from blood. The chain recombines TRBV29-1 with TRBJ2-7; TRBD1 aligns across 9 bases. CDR3 in DNA: TGCAGCGTTTCACAGGGGGCAGGTTTCGAGCAGTACTTC. It is translated as CSVSQGAGFEQYF.